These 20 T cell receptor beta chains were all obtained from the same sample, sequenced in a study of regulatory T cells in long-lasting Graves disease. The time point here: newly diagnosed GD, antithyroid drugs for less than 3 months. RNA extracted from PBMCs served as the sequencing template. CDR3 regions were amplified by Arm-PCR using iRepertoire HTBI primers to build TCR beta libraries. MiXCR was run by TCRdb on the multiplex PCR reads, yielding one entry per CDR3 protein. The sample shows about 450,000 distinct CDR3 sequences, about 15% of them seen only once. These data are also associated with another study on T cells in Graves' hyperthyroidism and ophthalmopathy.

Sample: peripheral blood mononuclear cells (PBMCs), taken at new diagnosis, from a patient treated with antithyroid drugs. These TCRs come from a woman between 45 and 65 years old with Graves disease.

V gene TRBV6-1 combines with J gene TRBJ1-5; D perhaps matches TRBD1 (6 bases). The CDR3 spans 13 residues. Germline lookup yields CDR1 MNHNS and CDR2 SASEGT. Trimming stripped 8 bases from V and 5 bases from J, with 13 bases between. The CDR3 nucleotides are TGTGCCAGCGAGGAGGGGGGATATCAGCCCCAGCATTTT. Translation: CASEEGGYQPQHF.

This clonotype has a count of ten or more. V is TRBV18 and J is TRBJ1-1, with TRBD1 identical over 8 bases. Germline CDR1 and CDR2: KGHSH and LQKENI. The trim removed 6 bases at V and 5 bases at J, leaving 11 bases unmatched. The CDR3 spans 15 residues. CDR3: CASSPFGQGGTEAFF. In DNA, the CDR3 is TGTGCCAGCTCTCCTTTCGGACAGGGTGGGACTGAAGCTTTCTTT.

DNA of the CDR3: TGTGCCAGCAGCTTGGGTAGCGGGAGGTTGAGCTCCTACAATGAGCAGTTCTTC. Residues: CASSLGSGRLSSYNEQFF. The chain couples TRBV7-3 to TRBJ2-1; 10 bases are shared with TRBD2. CDR3 size: 18 residues. Per the germline V gene, CDR1 is SGHTA and CDR2 is FQGTGA. V lost 3 bases, J lost 0 bases, and 8 bases stayed unmatched. The variable domain in full, with the rest retrieved from reference TRBV7-3 and TRBJ2-1, is GAGVSQTPSNKVTEKGKYVELRCDPISGHTALYWYRQSLGQGPEFLIYFQGTGAADDSGLPNDRFFAVRPEGSVSTLKIQRTERGDSAVYLCASSLGSGRLSSYNEQFFGPGTRLTVL.

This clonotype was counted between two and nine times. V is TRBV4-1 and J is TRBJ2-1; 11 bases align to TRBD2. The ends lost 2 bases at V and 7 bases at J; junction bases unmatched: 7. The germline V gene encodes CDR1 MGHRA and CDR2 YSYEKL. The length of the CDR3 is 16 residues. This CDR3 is CASSQSRTSGSNEQFF. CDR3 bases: TGCGCCAGCAGCCAAAGTCGAACTAGCGGGAGTAATGAGCAGTTCTTC.

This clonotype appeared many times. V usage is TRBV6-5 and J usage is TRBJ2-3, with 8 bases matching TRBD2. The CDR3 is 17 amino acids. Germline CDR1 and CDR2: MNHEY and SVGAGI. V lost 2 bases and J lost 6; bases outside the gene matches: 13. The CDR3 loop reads CASSYGYSPGGPDTQYF. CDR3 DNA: TGTGCCAGCAGTTACGGCTATTCGCCGGGAGGGCCGGATACGCAGTATTTT.

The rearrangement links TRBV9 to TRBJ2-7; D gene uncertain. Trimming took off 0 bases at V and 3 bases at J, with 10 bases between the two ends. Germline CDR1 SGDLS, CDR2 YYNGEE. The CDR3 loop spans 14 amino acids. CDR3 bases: TGTGCCAGCAGCGTAGGTGGGGATGACTACGAGCAGTACTTC. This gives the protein CASSVGGDDYEQYF.

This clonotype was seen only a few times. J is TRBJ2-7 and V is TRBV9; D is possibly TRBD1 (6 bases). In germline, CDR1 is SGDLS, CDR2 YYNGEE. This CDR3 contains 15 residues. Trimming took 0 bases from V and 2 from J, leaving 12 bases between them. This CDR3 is CASSVGQGPPYEQYF. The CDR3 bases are TGTGCCAGCAGCGTAGGCCAGGGGCCGCCCTACGAGCAGTACTTC.

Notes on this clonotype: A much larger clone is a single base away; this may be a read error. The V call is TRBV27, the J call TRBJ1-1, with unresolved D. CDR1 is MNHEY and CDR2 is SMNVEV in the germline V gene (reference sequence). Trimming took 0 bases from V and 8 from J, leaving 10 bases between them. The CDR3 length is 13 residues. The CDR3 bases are TGTGCCAGCAGTTTATCCAACCCTAGGGAAGCTTTCTTT. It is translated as CASSLSNPREAFF.

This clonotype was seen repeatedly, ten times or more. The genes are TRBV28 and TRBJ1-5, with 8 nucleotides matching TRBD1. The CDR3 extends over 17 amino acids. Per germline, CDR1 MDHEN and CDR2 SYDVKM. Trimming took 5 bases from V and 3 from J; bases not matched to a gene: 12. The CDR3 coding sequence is TGTGCCAGCAGTCTCCGCAGGGGGCGCATCGACAATCAGCCCCAGCATTTT. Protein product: CASSLRRGRIDNQPQHF.

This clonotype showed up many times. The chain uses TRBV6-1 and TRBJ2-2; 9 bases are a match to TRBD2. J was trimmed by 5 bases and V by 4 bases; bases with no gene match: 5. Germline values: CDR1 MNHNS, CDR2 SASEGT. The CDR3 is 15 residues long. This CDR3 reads CASSGVAGETGELFF. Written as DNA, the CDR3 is TGTGCCAGCAGTGGTGTAGCGGGAGAGACCGGGGAGCTGTTTTTT.

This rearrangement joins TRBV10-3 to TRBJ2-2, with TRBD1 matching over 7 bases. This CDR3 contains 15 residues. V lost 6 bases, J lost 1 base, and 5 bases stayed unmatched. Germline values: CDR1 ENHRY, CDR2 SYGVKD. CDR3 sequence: CAIRTGTENTGELFF. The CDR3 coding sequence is TGTGCCATCAGGACCGGGACAGAGAACACCGGGGAGCTGTTTTTT.

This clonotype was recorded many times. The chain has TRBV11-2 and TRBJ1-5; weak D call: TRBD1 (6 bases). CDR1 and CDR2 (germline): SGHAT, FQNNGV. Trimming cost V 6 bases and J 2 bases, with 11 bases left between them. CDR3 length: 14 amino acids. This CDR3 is CASSTGLGNQPQHF. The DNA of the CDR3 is TGTGCCAGCAGTACAGGGTTGGGCAATCAGCCCCAGCATTTT.

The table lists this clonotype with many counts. The CDR3 region is CASRKDRGSTNEKLFF. CDR3 DNA sequence: TGTGCCAGCAGAAAGGACAGGGGTTCAACTAATGAAAAACTGTTTTTT. This chain connects TRBV12-3 or TRBV12-4 to TRBJ1-4; 9 positions match TRBD1. V lost 6 bases and J lost 0; bases outside the gene matches: 5. The CDR3 covers 16 residues.

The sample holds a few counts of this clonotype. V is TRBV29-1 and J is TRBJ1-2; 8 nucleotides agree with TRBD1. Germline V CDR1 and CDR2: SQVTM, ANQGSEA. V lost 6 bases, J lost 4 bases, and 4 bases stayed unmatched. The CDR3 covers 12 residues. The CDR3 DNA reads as TGCAGCGTCTGGACAGGGTTCTATGGCTACACCTTC. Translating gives CSVWTGFYGYTF.

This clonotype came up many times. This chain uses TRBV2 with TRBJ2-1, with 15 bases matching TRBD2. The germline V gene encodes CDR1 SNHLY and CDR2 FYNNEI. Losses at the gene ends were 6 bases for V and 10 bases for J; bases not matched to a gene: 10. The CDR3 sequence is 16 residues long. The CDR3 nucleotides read TGTGCCAGCAGACAAGGACTAGCGGGAGGGCCAGGCGAGCAGTTCTTC. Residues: CASRQGLAGGPGEQFF.

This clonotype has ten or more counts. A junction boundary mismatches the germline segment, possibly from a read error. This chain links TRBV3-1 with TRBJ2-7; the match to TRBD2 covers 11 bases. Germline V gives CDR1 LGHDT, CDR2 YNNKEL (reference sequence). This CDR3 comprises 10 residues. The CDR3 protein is CASSLAGGDF. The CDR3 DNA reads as TGTGCCAGCAGCCTAGCGGGAGGGGACTTC.

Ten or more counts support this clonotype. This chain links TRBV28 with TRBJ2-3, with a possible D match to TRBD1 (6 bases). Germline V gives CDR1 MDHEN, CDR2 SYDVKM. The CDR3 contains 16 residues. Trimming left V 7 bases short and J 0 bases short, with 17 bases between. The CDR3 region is CASTGQQGASTDTQYF. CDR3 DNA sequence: TGTGCCAGCACCGGACAGCAAGGGGCTAGCACAGATACGCAGTATTTT.

Here the CDR3 reads CASSPAPGGANVLTF. CDR3 bases: TGTGCCAGCTCACCTGCCCCGGGGGGGGCCAACGTCCTGACTTTC. This rearrangement joins TRBV18 to TRBJ2-6, with D possibly matching TRBD2 (5 bases). With 3 bases removed from V and 4 bases from J, the gap between germline ends came to 10 bases. Germline loops: CDR1 KGHSH, CDR2 LQKENI. There are 15 residues in the CDR3.

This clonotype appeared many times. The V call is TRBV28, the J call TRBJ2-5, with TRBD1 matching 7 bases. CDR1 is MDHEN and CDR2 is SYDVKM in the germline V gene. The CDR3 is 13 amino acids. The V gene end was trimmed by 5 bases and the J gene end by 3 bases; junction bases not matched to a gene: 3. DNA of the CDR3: TGTGCCAGCAGTCCAGGGGGAGAAGAGACCCAGTACTTC. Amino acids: CASSPGGEETQYF.

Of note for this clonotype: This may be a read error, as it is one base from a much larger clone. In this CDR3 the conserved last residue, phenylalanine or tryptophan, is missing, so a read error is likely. CDR3 protein: CASSFGEQTYNEQFC. The CDR3 bases are TGTGCCAGCAGTTTCGGGGAACAGACTTACAATGAGCAGTTCTGC. The chain has TRBV9 and TRBJ2-1; a weak D match, TRBD2 (5 bases). From germline, CDR1 is SGDLS and CDR2 YYNGEE. Trimming shortened V by 5 bases and J by 4 bases, and 16 bases separated the two germline ends. CDR3 length: 15 amino acids.